Listed below are T cell receptor beta chains from one sample, sequenced in a study of blood T cell repertoires in COVID-19. Measured with immunoSEQ multiplex PCR; TCRdb has only the in-frame clones, and not every one. The table includes nearly 200,000 clones, around 81% detected once. Sample: peripheral blood. These receptors were obtained from a man between 60 and 75 years old with COVID-19, enrolled during active disease. Each CDR3 is given with its conserved first and last residue. Each record gives: D gene, J gene, V gene, clone size, CDR3 length, CDR3 DNA, CDR3 protein. D genes are given only for firm matches. Part of the rows lack a size; the others show once, few, many or a class for expanded clones.

TRBD2 | TRBJ2-5 | TRBV30 | - | 15 | TGTGCCTGGAGTCCCGGGACTAGCGGGTTGTGGACCCAGTACTTC | CAWSPGTSGLWTQYF
TRBD1 | TRBJ1-5 | TRBV12-5 | - | 15 | TGTGCTAGTGGTTTGCGGACAGGTAGCAATCAGCCCCAGCATTTT | CASGLRTGSNQPQHF
- | TRBJ2-7 | TRBV29-1 | few | 13 | TGCAGCGTTGAAGGCCAGGCAGGAGGGGAGCAGTACTTC | CSVEGQAGGEQYF
- | TRBJ1-6 | TRBV2 | few | 17 | TGTGCCAGCAGTGAAGAGGCGGGAGGGGGACATAATTCACCCCTCCACTTT | CASSEEAGGGHNSPLHF
- | TRBJ1-4 | TRBV28 | - | 15 | TGTGCCAGCACCCGAACCAGGGTGCCTAATGAAAAACTGTTTTTT | CASTRTRVPNEKLFF
TRBD2 | TRBJ2-1 | TRBV6-6 | - | 15 | TGTGCCAGCACCGAACTAGCGGGAGGGCCAAGTGAGCAGTTCTTC | CASTELAGGPSEQFF
TRBD1 | TRBJ1-1 | TRBV3-1/TRBV3-2 | few | 13 | TGTGCCAGCGCATTCACAGGGGGAACTGAAGCTTTCTTT | CASAFTGGTEAFF
TRBD1 | TRBJ1-3 | TRBV12-3/TRBV12-4 | - | 13 | TGTGCCAGCAGAATGACAGGGCGGGACACCATATATTTT | CASRMTGRDTIYF
TRBD1 | TRBJ1-6 | TRBV2 | - | 14 | TGTGCCAGCAATCCATGGACAGGCAATTCACCCCTCCACTTT | CASNPWTGNSPLHF
- | TRBJ1-1 | TRBV11-2 | - | 16 | TGTGCCAGCAGCCCTGGGCCAGGGCGGGGAGGCACTGAAGCTTTCTTT | CASSPGPGRGGTEAFF
TRBD1 | TRBJ1-1 | TRBV6-5 | few | 15 | TGTGCCAGCAGTTCGCCAGGGGGCGTGGGCACTGAAGCTTTCTTT | CASSSPGGVGTEAFF
- | TRBJ1-5 | TRBV7-8 | - | 12 | TGTGCCAGCAGCCCCTTCAATCAGCCCCAGCATTTT | CASSPFNQPQHF
TRBD1 | TRBJ1-1 | TRBV19 | - | 15 | TGTGCCAGTAGTGCCGGGACAGGGGTCAAAGCTGAAGCTTTCTTT | CASSAGTGVKAEAFF
- | TRBJ2-1 | TRBV5-6 | - | 14 | TGTGCCAGCAGCTTGACTAGAGGGTCCAATGAGCAGTTCTTC | CASSLTRGSNEQFF
TRBD1 | TRBJ2-5 | TRBV6-1 | - | 18 | TGTGCCAGCAGTGAAGCCTACGGATATACGACAGGGGAGGAGACCCAGTACTTC | CASSEAYGYTTGEETQYF
- | TRBJ2-7 | TRBV4-3 | once | 15 | TGCGCCAGCAGCCAAGATCCCGGGAGCTCCTACGAGCAGTACTTC | CASSQDPGSSYEQYF
- | TRBJ1-5 | TRBV5-5 | - | 15 | TGTGCCAGCAGCTTGACACAATATAGCAATCAGCCCCAGCATTTT | CASSLTQYSNQPQHF
TRBD1 | TRBJ1-2 | TRBV2 | - | 13 | TGTGCCAGCAATAATGACAGGGGAAACGGCTACACCTTC | CASNNDRGNGYTF
- | TRBJ2-2 | TRBV6-2/TRBV6-3 | - | 15 | TGTGCCAGCAGTACATCCGGGACACCCCACCGGGAGCTGTTTTTT | CASSTSGTPHRELFF
TRBD2 | TRBJ2-1 | TRBV5-1 | once | 17 | TGCGCCAGCAGCCCAGTCGCGGGACTAGCGGGAAACAATGAGCAGTTCTTC | CASSPVAGLAGNNEQFF
- | TRBJ2-2 | TRBV5-1 | - | 17 | TGCGCCAGCAGCTTCCAGGGGTCCAAACTGAACACCGGGGAGCTGTTTTTT | CASSFQGSKLNTGELFF
- | TRBJ1-6 | TRBV4-1 | - | 14 | TGCGCCAGCAGCAAACAGGGCGAGAGTTCACCCCTCCACTTT | CASSKQGESSPLHF
- | TRBJ2-3 | TRBV28 | - | 15 | TGTGCCAGCAGTTCAGGGGCATTTGGCACAGATACGCAGTATTTT | CASSSGAFGTDTQYF
TRBD2 | TRBJ2-2 | TRBV25-1 | - | 16 | TGTGCCAGCAGTGAATATGGTAGCGGGAGCACCGGGGAGCTGTTTTTT | CASSEYGSGSTGELFF
- | TRBJ2-7 | TRBV7-9 | - | 14 | TGTGCCAGCAGCTTAGCCGGACACAACTACGAGCAGTACTTC | CASSLAGHNYEQYF
- | TRBJ1-1 | TRBV10-3 | - | 13 | TGTGCCATCAGCGCTGGAGCGAACACTGAAGCTTTCTTT | CAISAGANTEAFF
TRBD1 | TRBJ1-2 | TRBV6-5 | few | 15 | TGTGCCAGCAGTTACTCGAGACAGGGGTTCTATGGCTACACCTTC | CASSYSRQGFYGYTF
TRBD1 | TRBJ2-7 | TRBV19 | - | 17 | TGTGCCAGTAGTACGCACGCCGGGACAGGGAACTCCTACGAGCAGTACTTC | CASSTHAGTGNSYEQYF
- | TRBJ1-6 | TRBV30 | once | 16 | TGTGCCTGGAGTCGACTTCTACAGGCGCCTAATTCACCCCTCCACTTT | CAWSRLLQAPNSPLHF
- | TRBJ1-1 | TRBV5-1 | - | 14 | TGCGCCAGCAGCTTGGAATCTGGGGCCACTGAAGCTTTCTTT | CASSLESGATEAFF
- | TRBJ2-1 | TRBV27 | once | 16 | TGTGCCAGCAGTCCCGACTTGGCCTCCTCCTACAATGAGCAGTTCTTC | CASSPDLASSYNEQFF
- | TRBJ1-4 | TRBV20-1 | - | 13 | TGCAGTGCTAGTGTTGCGGGCCCCGAAAAACTGTTTTTT | CSASVAGPEKLFF
- | TRBJ1-6 | TRBV5-1 | few | 16 | TGCGCCAGCAGCTTCCCCACAGGAGGGTCGAATTCACCCCTCCACTTT | CASSFPTGGSNSPLHF
TRBD2 | TRBJ2-3 | TRBV5-1 | - | 16 | TGCGCCAGCACGGGACTAGCGGGAGTCGGGGGAGATACGCAGTATTTT | CASTGLAGVGGDTQYF
TRBD1 | TRBJ2-7 | TRBV6-5 | - | 14 | TGTGCCAGCAAATCGGACAGGGGGTCCTACGAGCAGTACTTC | CASKSDRGSYEQYF
TRBD1 | TRBJ2-2 | TRBV7-2 | - | 15 | TGTGCCAGCAGCAGAGACAGGGGAACTACCGGGGAGCTGTTTTTT | CASSRDRGTTGELFF
TRBD1 | TRBJ2-3 | TRBV5-1 | few | 15 | TGCGCCAGCAGCAAGGACAGGGGAAGCACAGATACGCAGTATTTT | CASSKDRGSTDTQYF
TRBD2 | TRBJ2-2 | TRBV7-3 | - | 16 | TGTGCCAGCAGCTTAAGGCTAGCGGGAGGTACCGGGGAGCTGTTTTTT | CASSLRLAGGTGELFF
- | TRBJ2-1 | TRBV20-1 | - | 15 | TGCAGTGCTAGTACACCGGGACTGGCTTACAATGAGCAGTTCTTC | CSASTPGLAYNEQFF
- | TRBJ1-1 | TRBV2 | - | 15 | TGTGCCGTCCAGATTACAGGGACCTTGGGCGCTGAAGCTTTCTTT | CAVQITGTLGAEAFF
- | TRBJ1-5 | TRBV10-3 | - | 13 | TGTGCCATCAGTGGGCAGGGGAATCAGCCCCAGCATTTT | CAISGQGNQPQHF
- | TRBJ1-5 | TRBV4-2 | - | 16 | TGTGCCAGCAGCCAAGCCGGGACACATAGCAATCAGCCCCAGCATTTT | CASSQAGTHSNQPQHF
- | TRBJ2-7 | TRBV30 | - | 13 | TGTGCCTGGAGTAAAGGACTATTATACGAGCAGTACTTC | CAWSKGLLYEQYF
TRBD1 | TRBJ1-6 | TRBV7-8 | - | 15 | TGTGCCAGCAGCTGGGGGACAGTTAAAAATTCACCCCTCCACTTT | CASSWGTVKNSPLHF
TRBD2 | TRBJ2-2 | TRBV19 | - | 18 | TGTGCCAGTAGTACCGGGACTAGCGGGAGGGCCTCGACCGGGGAGCTGTTTTTT | CASSTGTSGRASTGELFF
- | TRBJ1-1 | TRBV20-1 | - | 11 | TGCGCCCCCGGTAAGAACACTGAAGCTTTCTTT | CAPGKNTEAFF
- | TRBJ2-1 | TRBV28 | - | 14 | TGTGCCAGCAGTTTAGTAGGGGGTTACAATGAGCAGTTCTTC | CASSLVGGYNEQFF
TRBD1 | TRBJ1-1 | TRBV29-1 | - | 13 | TGCAGCGTTGAAACCGACAGGGGCTCTGAAGCTTTCTTT | CSVETDRGSEAFF